Detailed here is one T cell receptor (beta chain). The donors, healthy Caucasians from Russia, were aged roughly 6 to 100. A minimum of 6 micrograms of total RNA was extracted per sample. Primers used in a second PCR of roughly 6 to 11 cycles were a sample-barcoded 5' primer and a J-beta primer mix. TCRdb redid the calling of the 5' RACE reads with MiXCR, one entry per CDR3 protein. In the table there are around 1.5 million distinct CDR3 sequences, around 36% of which are singletons. The data originate from a study of blood T cells in healthy people across ages. The receptor was derived from a woman aged 30 to 39 in good health. The sequencing sample was made of blood.

CDR3: CASSSGTGALEQYF. In DNA form, the CDR3 reads TGTGCCAGCAGCTCGGGGACAGGGGCCCTCGAGCAGTACTTC. The chain has TRBV3-1 and TRBJ2-7; TRBD1 agrees at 10 bases. The J segment lost 6 bases and the V segment lost 5 bases, leaving 7 bases of the junction unmatched. The CDR3 contains 14 residues. Germline loops: CDR1 LGHDT, CDR2 YNNKEL (reference sequence).